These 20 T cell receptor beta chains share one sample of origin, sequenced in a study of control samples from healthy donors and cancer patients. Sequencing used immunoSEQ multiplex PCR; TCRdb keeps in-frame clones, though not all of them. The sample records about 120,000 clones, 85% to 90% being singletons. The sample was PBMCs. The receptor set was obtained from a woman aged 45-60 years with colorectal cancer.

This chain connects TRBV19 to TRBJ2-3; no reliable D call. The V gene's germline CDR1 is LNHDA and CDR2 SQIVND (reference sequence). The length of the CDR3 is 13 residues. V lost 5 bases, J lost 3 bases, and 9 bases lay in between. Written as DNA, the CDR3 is TGTGCCAGTAGTTTTCAGATTACAGATACGCAGTATTTT. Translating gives CASSFQITDTQYF.

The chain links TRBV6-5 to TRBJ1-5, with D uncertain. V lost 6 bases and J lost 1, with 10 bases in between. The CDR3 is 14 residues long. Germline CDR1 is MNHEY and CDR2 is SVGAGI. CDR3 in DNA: TGTGCCAGCAGCGGCCGACGGAGCAATCAGCCCCAGCATTTT. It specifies CASSGRRSNQPQHF.

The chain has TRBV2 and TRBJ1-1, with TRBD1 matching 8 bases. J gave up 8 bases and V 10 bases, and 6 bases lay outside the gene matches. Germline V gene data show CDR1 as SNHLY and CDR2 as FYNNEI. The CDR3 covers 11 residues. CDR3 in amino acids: CATTGGTEAFF. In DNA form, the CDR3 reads TGTGCCACTACAGGGGGGACCGAAGCTTTCTTT.

The CDR3 DNA is TGTGCCAGCAGCTTCGCGGCGGGCCGGCGGGCAACCGGGGAGCTGTTTTTT. Residues: CASSFAAGRRATGELFF. The V gene is TRBV11-3, the J gene TRBJ2-2; D is perhaps TRBD2 (5 bases). V lost 3 bases and J 5 bases, leaving 19 bases between the germline ends. The CDR3 has 17 amino acids. Germline V lookup: CDR1 SGHNT, CDR2 YENEEA.

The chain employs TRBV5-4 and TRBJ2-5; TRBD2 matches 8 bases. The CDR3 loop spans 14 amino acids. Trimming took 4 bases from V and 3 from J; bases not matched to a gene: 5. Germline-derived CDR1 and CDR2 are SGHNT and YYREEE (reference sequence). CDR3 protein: CASSQGTSKETQYF. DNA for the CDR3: TGTGCCAGCAGCCAAGGGACTAGTAAAGAGACCCAGTACTTC.

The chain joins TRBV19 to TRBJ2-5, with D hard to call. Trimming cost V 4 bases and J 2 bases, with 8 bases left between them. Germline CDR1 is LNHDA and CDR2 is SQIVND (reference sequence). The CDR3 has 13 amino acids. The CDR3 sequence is CASSNSQQETQYF. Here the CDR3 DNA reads TGTGCCAGTAGTAATTCACAACAAGAGACCCAGTACTTC.

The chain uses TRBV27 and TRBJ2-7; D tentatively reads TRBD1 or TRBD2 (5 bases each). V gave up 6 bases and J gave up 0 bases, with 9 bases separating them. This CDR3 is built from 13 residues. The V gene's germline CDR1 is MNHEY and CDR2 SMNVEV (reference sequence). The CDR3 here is CASSPGSSYEQYF. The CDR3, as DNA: TGTGCCAGCAGCCCAGGGAGCTCCTACGAGCAGTACTTC.

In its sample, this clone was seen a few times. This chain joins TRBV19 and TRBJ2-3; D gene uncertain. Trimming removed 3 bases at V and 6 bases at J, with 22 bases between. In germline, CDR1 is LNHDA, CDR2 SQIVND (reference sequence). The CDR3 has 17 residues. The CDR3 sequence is CASSIRPPPTNMDTQYF. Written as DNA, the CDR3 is TGTGCCAGTAGTATCAGGCCCCCACCGACAAATATGGATACGCAGTATTTT. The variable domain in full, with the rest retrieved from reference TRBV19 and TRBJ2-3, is DGGITQSPKYLFRKEGQNVTLSCEQNLNHDAMYWYRQDPGQGLRLIYYSQIVNDFQKGDIAEGYSVSREKKESFPLTVTSAQKNPTAFYLCASSIRPPPTNMDTQYFGPGTRLTVL.

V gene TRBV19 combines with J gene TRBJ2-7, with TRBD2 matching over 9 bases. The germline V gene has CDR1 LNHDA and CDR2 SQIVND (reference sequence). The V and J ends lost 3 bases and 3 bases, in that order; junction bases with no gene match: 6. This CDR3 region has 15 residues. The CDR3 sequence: CASSIRSGRLYEQYF. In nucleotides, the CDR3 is TGTGCCAGTAGTATCCGGAGCGGGAGGCTCTACGAGCAGTACTTC.

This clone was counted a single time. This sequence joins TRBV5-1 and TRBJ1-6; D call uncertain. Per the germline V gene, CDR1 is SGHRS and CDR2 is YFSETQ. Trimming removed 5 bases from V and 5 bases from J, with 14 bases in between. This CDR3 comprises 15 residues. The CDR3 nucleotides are TGCGCCAGCAGTTTCCGGGGTTTCGATAATTCACCCCTCCACTTT. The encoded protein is CASSFRGFDNSPLHF.

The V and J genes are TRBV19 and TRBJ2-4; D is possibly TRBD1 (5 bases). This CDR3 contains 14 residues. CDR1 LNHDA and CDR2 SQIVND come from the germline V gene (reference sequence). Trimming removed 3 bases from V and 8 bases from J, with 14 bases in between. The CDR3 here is CASSMSQGRDIQYF. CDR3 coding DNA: TGTGCCAGTAGTATGTCGCAGGGCAGGGACATTCAGTACTTC. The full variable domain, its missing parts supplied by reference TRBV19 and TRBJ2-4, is DGGITQSPKYLFRKEGQNVTLSCEQNLNHDAMYWYRQDPGQGLRLIYYSQIVNDFQKGDIAEGYSVSREKKESFPLTVTSAQKNPTAFYLCASSMSQGRDIQYFGAGTRLSVL.

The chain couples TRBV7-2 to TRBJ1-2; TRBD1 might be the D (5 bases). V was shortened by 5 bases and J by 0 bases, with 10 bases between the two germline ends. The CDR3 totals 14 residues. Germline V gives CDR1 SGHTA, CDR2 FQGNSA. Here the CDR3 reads CASSIGQANYGYTF. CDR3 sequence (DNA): TGTGCCAGCAGCATCGGACAAGCTAACTATGGCTACACCTTC.

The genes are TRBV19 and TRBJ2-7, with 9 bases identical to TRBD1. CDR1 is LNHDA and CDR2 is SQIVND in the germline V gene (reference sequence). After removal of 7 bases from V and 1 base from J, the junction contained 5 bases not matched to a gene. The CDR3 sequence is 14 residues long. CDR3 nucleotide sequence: TGTGCCAGTACCCCCGGGACAGGGTCCTACGAGCAGTACTTC. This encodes CASTPGTGSYEQYF. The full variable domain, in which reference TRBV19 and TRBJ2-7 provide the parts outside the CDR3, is DGGITQSPKYLFRKEGQNVTLSCEQNLNHDAMYWYRQDPGQGLRLIYYSQIVNDFQKGDIAEGYSVSREKKESFPLTVTSAQKNPTAFYLCASTPGTGSYEQYFGPGTRLTVT.

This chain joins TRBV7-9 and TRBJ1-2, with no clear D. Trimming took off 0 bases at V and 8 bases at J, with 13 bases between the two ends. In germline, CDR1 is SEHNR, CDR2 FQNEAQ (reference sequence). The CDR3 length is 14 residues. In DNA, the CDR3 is TGTGCCAGCAGCTTAGCTAGGGCCTCCTACGGCTACACCTTC. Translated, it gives CASSLARASYGYTF.

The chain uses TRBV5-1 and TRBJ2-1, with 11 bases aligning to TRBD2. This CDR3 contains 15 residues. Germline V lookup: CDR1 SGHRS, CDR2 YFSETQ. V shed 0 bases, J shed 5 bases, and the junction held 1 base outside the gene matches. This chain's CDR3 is CASSLASGRNNEQFF. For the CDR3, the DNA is TGCGCCAGCAGCTTGGCTAGCGGGAGGAACAATGAGCAGTTCTTC.

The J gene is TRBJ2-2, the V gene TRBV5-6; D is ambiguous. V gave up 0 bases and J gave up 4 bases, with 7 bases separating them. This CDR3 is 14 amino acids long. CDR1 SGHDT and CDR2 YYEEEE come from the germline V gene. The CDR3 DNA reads TGTGCCAGCAGCTTGGGCCCGGCCACCGGGGAGCTGTTTTTT. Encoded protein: CASSLGPATGELFF.

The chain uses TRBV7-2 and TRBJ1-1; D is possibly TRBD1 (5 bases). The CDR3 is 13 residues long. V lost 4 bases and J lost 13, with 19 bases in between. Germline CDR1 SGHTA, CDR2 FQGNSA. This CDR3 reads CASSSEPLGGVFF. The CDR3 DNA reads TGTGCCAGCAGCTCTGAACCGCTGGGGGGGGTTTTCTTT.

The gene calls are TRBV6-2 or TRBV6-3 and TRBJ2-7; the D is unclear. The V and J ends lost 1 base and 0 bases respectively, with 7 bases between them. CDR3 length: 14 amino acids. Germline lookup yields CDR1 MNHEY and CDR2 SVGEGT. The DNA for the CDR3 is TGTGCCAGCAGTTACTTTGGAGACTCCTACGAGCAGTACTTC. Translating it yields CASSYFGDSYEQYF.

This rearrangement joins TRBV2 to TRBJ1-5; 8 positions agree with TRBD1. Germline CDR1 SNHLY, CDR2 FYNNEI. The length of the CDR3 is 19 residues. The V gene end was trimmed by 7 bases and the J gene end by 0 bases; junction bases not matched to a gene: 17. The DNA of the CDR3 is TGTGCCAGCAACGGGGAAGGACAGGGCCAGAAGTATAGCAATCAGCCCCAGCATTTT. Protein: CASNGEGQGQKYSNQPQHF.

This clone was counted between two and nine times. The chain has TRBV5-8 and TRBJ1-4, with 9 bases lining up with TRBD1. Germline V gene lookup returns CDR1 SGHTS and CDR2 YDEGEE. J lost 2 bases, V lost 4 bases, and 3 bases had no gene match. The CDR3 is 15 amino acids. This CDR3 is CASSTGQGTNEKLFF. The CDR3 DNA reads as TGTGCCAGCAGCACAGGACAGGGGACTAATGAAAAACTGTTTTTT.